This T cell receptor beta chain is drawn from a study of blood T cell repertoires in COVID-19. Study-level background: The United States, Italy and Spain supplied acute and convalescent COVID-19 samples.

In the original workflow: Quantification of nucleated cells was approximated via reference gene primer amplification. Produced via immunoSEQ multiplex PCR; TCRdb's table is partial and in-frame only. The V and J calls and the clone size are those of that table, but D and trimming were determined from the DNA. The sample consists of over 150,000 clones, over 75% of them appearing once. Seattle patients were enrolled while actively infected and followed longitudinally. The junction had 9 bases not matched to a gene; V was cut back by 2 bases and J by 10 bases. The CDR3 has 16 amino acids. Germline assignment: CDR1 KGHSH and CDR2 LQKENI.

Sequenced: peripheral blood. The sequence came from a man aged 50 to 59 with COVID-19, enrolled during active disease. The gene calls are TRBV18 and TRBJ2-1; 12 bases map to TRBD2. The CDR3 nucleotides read TGTGCCAGCTCACCAGCGGCTAGCGGGGGGGCTGGGGAGCAGTTCTTC. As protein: CASSPAASGGAGEQFF.